What follows are 18 T cell receptor beta chains derived from one specimen sequenced in a study of shared clonotypes between healthy human individuals. TCRdb keeps only in-frame clones here, not all; method: immunoSEQ multiplex PCR. This table has over 1.4 million clones, roughly 96% appearing once. The specimen sequenced was naive CD4+ T cells sorted from blood. The subset: CD45RA+ positively selected. Receptor source: a man aged 30 to 39 in good health.

This rearrangement joins TRBV2 to TRBJ2-1; 12 bases fit TRBD1. Germline assignment: CDR1 SNHLY and CDR2 FYNNEI. V was pared by 6 bases and J by 5 bases, with 5 bases of the junction left unmatched. This CDR3 is built from 15 residues. The CDR3 loop reads CASSYGTGGHNEQFF. As DNA, the CDR3 is TGTGCCAGCAGCTACGGGACAGGGGGCCACAATGAGCAGTTCTTC.

J is TRBJ1-5 and V is TRBV19, with a weak D call TRBD1 (5 bases). This CDR3 region has 13 residues. Looked up from germline, CDR1 is LNHDA and CDR2 is SQIVND (reference sequence). Trimming stripped 8 bases from V and 1 base from J, with 9 bases between. Here the CDR3 DNA reads TGTGCCAGTTCAGGGTCGAGCAATCAGCCCCAGCATTTT. This gives the protein CASSGSSNQPQHF.

About this clone itself: Other DNA sequences from this sample encode an identical CDR3 as well. V gene TRBV5-1 combines with J gene TRBJ1-1; possibly TRBD1 for D (5 bases). V was clipped by 0 bases and J by 0 bases, with 9 bases between them. The CDR3 runs to 15 residues. Germline V CDR1 and CDR2: SGHRS, YFSETQ. Here the CDR3 reads CASSLVGALNTEAFF. CDR3 DNA sequence: TGCGCCAGCAGCTTGGTTGGGGCCCTGAACACTGAAGCTTTCTTT. Using reference TRBV5-1 and TRBJ1-1 for the parts outside the CDR3, the full variable domain is KAGVTQTPRYLIKTRGQQVTLSCSPISGHRSVSWYQQTPGQGLQFLFEYFSETQRNKGNFPGRFSGRQFSNSRSEMNVSTLELGDSALYLCASSLVGALNTEAFFGQGTRLTVV.

J is TRBJ1-1 and V is TRBV6-6; D gene ambiguous. This CDR3 region has 10 residues. The germline V gene encodes CDR1 MNHNY and CDR2 SVGAGI (reference sequence). Trimming shortened V by 8 bases and J by 5 bases, and 6 bases separated the two germline ends. CDR3 residues: CASGRTEAFF. As DNA, the CDR3 is TGTGCCAGCGGGCGAACTGAAGCTTTCTTT.

This chain joins TRBV7-8 and TRBJ1-5; D is perhaps TRBD1 (5 bases). V gave up 0 bases and J gave up 0 bases, with 15 bases separating them. This CDR3 has 18 amino acids. From germline, CDR1 is SGHVS and CDR2 FQNEAQ. In nucleotides, the CDR3 is TGTGCCAGCAGCTTAGCGTTTACAGGAGATCCTAGCAATCAGCCCCAGCATTTT. It specifies CASSLAFTGDPSNQPQHF.

V usage is TRBV7-6 and J usage is TRBJ1-4; D not resolved. This CDR3 comprises 16 residues. Trimming pared 2 bases from V and 7 bases from J, leaving 17 bases between. Germline-derived CDR1 and CDR2 are SGHVS and FNYEAQ. In DNA form, the CDR3 reads TGTGCCAGCAGCTTAAACCCACCTACGGGCATTGAAAAACTGTTTTTT. Protein: CASSLNPPTGIEKLFF.

The chain is built from TRBV10-3 and TRBJ1-5; tentatively, D is TRBD1 (5 bases). The CDR3 sequence is 13 residues long. Germline CDR1 and CDR2: ENHRY and SYGVKD. The V end was cut by 4 bases, the J end by 5 bases, with 9 bases between. CDR3 amino acids: CAISGQPDQPQHF. As DNA, the CDR3 is TGTGCCATCAGTGGACAGCCCGATCAGCCCCAGCATTTT.

The V call is TRBV18, the J call TRBJ2-1; 8 bases agree with TRBD2. CDR3 length equals 17 residues. Germline V gene lookup returns CDR1 KGHSH and CDR2 LQKENI. The trim removed 3 bases at V and 3 bases at J, leaving 10 bases unmatched. In DNA, the CDR3 is TGTGCCAGCTCACCTTTATCTAGCGGGCAGATCTACAATGAGCAGTTCTTC. It encodes CASSPLSSGQIYNEQFF.

This clone was detected only a few times. The chain uses TRBV7-2 and TRBJ1-1; no reliable D call. V lost 5 bases and J 1 base, leaving 8 bases between the germline ends. The CDR3 consists of 13 residues. The V gene's germline CDR1 is SGHTA and CDR2 FQGNSA. The CDR3 DNA is TGTGCCAGCAGCCGGTTGTGGAACACTGAAGCTTTCTTT. Amino acid sequence: CASSRLWNTEAFF. Based on the CDR3 plus reference TRBV7-2 and TRBJ1-1, the full variable domain is GAGVSQSPSNKVTEKGKDVELRCDPISGHTALYWYRQSLGQGLEFLIYFQGNSAPDKSGLPSDRFSAERTGGSVSTLTIQRTQQEDSAVYLCASSRLWNTEAFFGQGTRLTVV.

J is TRBJ2-5 and V is TRBV5-1; D uncertain. This CDR3 has 13 residues. V lost 8 bases and J 2 bases, leaving 13 bases between the germline ends. Per the germline V gene, CDR1 is SGHRS and CDR2 is YFSETQ. CDR3 nucleotide sequence: TGCGCCAGTTGCTTGGGTTTACAAGAGACCCAGTACTTC. Residues: CASCLGLQETQYF.

This chain links TRBV25-1 with TRBJ2-1; D is unresolved. V lost 5 bases and J lost 6, with 8 bases in between. This CDR3 has 12 residues. Germline CDR1 and CDR2: MGHDK and SYGVNS. The CDR3 loop is CASSTMANEQFF. For the CDR3, the DNA is TGTGCCAGCAGTACAATGGCCAATGAGCAGTTCTTC.

The chain combines TRBV7-6 with TRBJ2-2, with a possible D match to TRBD2 (6 bases). The CDR3 totals 15 residues. Trimming stripped 4 bases from V and 0 bases from J, with 9 bases between. Per germline, CDR1 SGHVS and CDR2 FNYEAQ. CDR3 nucleotide sequence: TGTGCCAGCAGCTCCCTAGCGCCGAACACCGGGGAGCTGTTTTTT. Translation: CASSSLAPNTGELFF.

The chain couples TRBV21-1 to TRBJ2-1; TRBD2 was called by the table and not checked on the DNA. TRBV21-1 is a pseudogene locus. This CDR3 contains 14 residues. Here the CDR3 reads CASSYRLASNEQFF. Written as DNA, the CDR3 is TGTGCCAGCAGCTATAGACTAGCGTCCAATGAGCAGTTCTTC.

This clone was counted a single time. V gene TRBV7-3 combines with J gene TRBJ2-3; D ambiguous. Germline assignment: CDR1 SGHTA and CDR2 FQGTGA. The CDR3 has 14 residues. V was clipped by 5 bases and J by 5 bases, with 14 bases between them. Written as DNA, the CDR3 is TGTGCCAGCAGCCACGTGGGCCCGGAAGATACGCAGTATTTT. Translation gives CASSHVGPEDTQYF. The whole variable domain, filled in from reference TRBV7-3 and TRBJ2-3, reads GAGVSQTPSNKVTEKGKYVELRCDPISGHTALYWYRQSLGQGPEFLIYFQGTGAADDSGLPNDRFFAVRPEGSVSTLKIQRTERGDSAVYLCASSHVGPEDTQYFGPGTRLTVL.

Points on this clone: The sample holds other DNA sequences that translate to the same CDR3. CDR3 sequence (DNA): TGTGCCAGCAGCCCCAGCGGGTGGTACCAAGAGACCCAGTACTTC. It encodes CASSPSGWYQETQYF. The rearrangement uses TRBV7-2 and TRBJ2-5, with D possibly TRBD2 on 6 matching bases. The germline CDR1 and CDR2 sequences are SGHTA and FQGNSA. CDR3 length equals 15 residues. The V end lost 5 bases, the J end lost 0 bases, and 13 bases lay between the germline ends. Using reference TRBV7-2 and TRBJ2-5 for the parts outside the CDR3, the full variable domain is GAGVSQSPSNKVTEKGKDVELRCDPISGHTALYWYRQSLGQGLEFLIYFQGNSAPDKSGLPSDRFSAERTGGSVSTLTIQRTQQEDSAVYLCASSPSGWYQETQYFGPGTRLLVL.

This clone was detected only once. The chain links TRBV6-6 to TRBJ2-1; D gene ambiguous. This CDR3 is built from 14 residues. Trimming cost V 5 bases and J 10 bases, with 18 bases left between them. Germline assignment: CDR1 MNHNY and CDR2 SVGAGI (reference sequence). The CDR3 DNA follows: TGTGCCAGCAGTCCCCTCACGACGAAAGCCGAGCAGTTCTTC. Its translation is CASSPLTTKAEQFF.

The chain carries TRBV2 and TRBJ2-2, with D uncertain. This CDR3 spans 14 amino acids. With 2 bases removed from V and 4 bases from J, the gap between germline ends came to 8 bases. Germline CDR1 SNHLY, CDR2 FYNNEI. DNA of the CDR3: TGTGCCAGCAGTGAAACGTCTATCACCGGGGAGCTGTTTTTT. This sequence encodes CASSETSITGELFF.

V is TRBV4-1 and J is TRBJ2-2; 10 nucleotides agree with TRBD2. V lost 2 bases to trimming and J lost 3 bases; unmatched junction nucleotides: 6. The CDR3 loop spans 17 amino acids. In germline, CDR1 is MGHRA, CDR2 YSYEKL. CDR3 nucleotide sequence: TGCGCCAGCAGCCAATTCTCGCTAGCGGGAGACACCGGGGAGCTGTTTTTT. It yields the protein CASSQFSLAGDTGELFF.